The 25 T cell receptor beta chains listed next were all sequenced from one sample in a study of shared clonotypes between healthy human individuals. CD8 cells classed as naive were CD45RO-negative and positively selected for CCR7, excluding terminally differentiated effector memory CD45RA+ cells. The method was immunoSEQ multiplex PCR; TCRdb's version includes in-frame clones alone and lacks a portion of them. The table lists a few million clones, roughly 93% of them singletons, with less than 2% in the top ten. Sequencing input: naive CD8+ T cells from PBMCs. Receptors originate from a man younger than 35 in good health. Some clones in this sample may be carry-over from other donors' samples.

V and J are TRBV6-6 and TRBJ1-2, with D tentatively TRBD1 (5 bases). V lost 2 bases, J lost 13 bases, and 17 bases lay in between. The CDR3 is made up of 13 amino acids. In germline, CDR1 is MNHNY, CDR2 SVGAGI (reference sequence). The CDR3 coding sequence is TGTGCCAGCAGTTACAGCGGACACCCAAGACTCACCTTC. This encodes CASSYSGHPRLTF.

CDR3 sequence reads: CASSSPSGYEQYF. The CDR3 DNA reads as TGTGCCAGCAGCTCACCGTCGGGTTACGAGCAGTACTTC. J is TRBJ2-7 and V is TRBV11-2; D is unclear. The V end lost 4 bases, the J end lost 4 bases, and 11 bases lay between the germline ends. CDR3 length equals 13 residues. The germline V gene encodes CDR1 SGHAT and CDR2 FQNNGV.

V usage is TRBV10-2 and J usage is TRBJ2-7; D possibly corresponds to TRBD1 (6 bases). V lost 8 bases and J lost 5, with 10 bases in between. The CDR3 has 11 residues. CDR1 is WSHSY and CDR2 is SAAADI in the germline V gene. In nucleotides, the CDR3 is TGCGCCAGCGGGGACACGGACGAGCAGTACTTC. As protein: CASGDTDEQYF.

This rearrangement joins TRBV19 to TRBJ1-1, with D possibly being TRBD1 (5 bases). Germline CDR1 LNHDA, CDR2 SQIVND (reference sequence). This CDR3 is built from 13 residues. Trimming left V 6 bases short and J 4 bases short, with 12 bases between. The CDR3 loop is CASRPQGVTEAFF. The CDR3 coding sequence is TGTGCCAGTAGGCCGCAAGGGGTCACTGAAGCTTTCTTT.

The chain employs TRBV6-5 and TRBJ2-5; TRBD1 matches at 9 bases. Germline values: CDR1 MNHEY, CDR2 SVGAGI. CDR3 length equals 14 residues. J was trimmed by 7 bases and V by 1 base; bases with no gene match: 4. The CDR3 region has the DNA TGTGCCAGCAGTTACTACGGACAGGGGCGGACCCAGTACTTC. It is translated as CASSYYGQGRTQYF.

The chain carries TRBV7-9 and TRBJ2-1; D gene ambiguous. From germline, CDR1 is SEHNR and CDR2 FQNEAQ (reference sequence). V dropped 3 bases and J dropped 9 bases, with 18 bases sitting between them. The CDR3 spans 15 residues. DNA for the CDR3: TGTGCCAGCAGCTTTAAGGCCAGCAACTCCGTTGAGCAGTTCTTC. Its protein is CASSFKASNSVEQFF.

The chain joins TRBV19 to TRBJ1-2; D is ambiguous. Trimming pared 7 bases from V and 6 bases from J, leaving 12 bases between. Germline V CDR1 and CDR2: LNHDA, SQIVND (reference sequence). The CDR3 extends over 12 amino acids. In DNA form, the CDR3 reads TGTGCCAGTAAGGACGGAGCGAATGGCTACACCTTC. Its translation: CASKDGANGYTF.

J is TRBJ2-7 and V is TRBV19; 10 bases are a match to TRBD1. The CDR3 totals 14 residues. In germline, CDR1 is LNHDA, CDR2 SQIVND (reference sequence). With V trimmed by 8 bases and J by 2 bases, 6 bases remained unmatched. As DNA, the CDR3 is TGTGCCAGTTCCGCGACAGGGGGCACCTACGAGCAGTACTTC. Protein sequence: CASSATGGTYEQYF. The full variable domain, in which reference TRBV19 and TRBJ2-7 provide the parts outside the CDR3, is DGGITQSPKYLFRKEGQNVTLSCEQNLNHDAMYWYRQDPGQGLRLIYYSQIVNDFQKGDIAEGYSVSREKKESFPLTVTSAQKNPTAFYLCASSATGGTYEQYFGPGTRLTVT.

The gene calls are TRBV27 and TRBJ2-3; D possibly corresponds to TRBD1 (7 bases). This CDR3 has 16 residues. Germline V CDR1 and CDR2: MNHEY, SMNVEV (reference sequence). V lost 10 bases, J lost 3 bases, and 23 bases lay in between. The CDR3 sequence: CATGGVVGQATDTQYF. CDR3 nucleotide sequence: TGTGCCACCGGGGGCGTCGTCGGACAGGCAACAGATACGCAGTATTTT.

CDR3 residues: CASTVGNLRSYEQYF. CDR3 sequence (DNA): TGTGCCAGCACCGTGGGCAATCTAAGGTCCTACGAGCAGTACTTC. The chain is built from TRBV28 and TRBJ2-7; D remains ambiguous. The length of the CDR3 is 15 residues. Deletions cut 7 bases from V and 1 base from J, with 17 bases between. The germline CDR1 and CDR2 sequences are MDHEN and SYDVKM.

The V call is TRBV10-1, the J call TRBJ1-5; 8 bases are shared with TRBD1. With 0 bases clipped from V and 4 bases from J, the junction kept 14 bases outside the gene matches. The germline CDR1 and CDR2 sequences are WNHNN and SYGVQD (reference sequence). CDR3 size: 19 residues. Here the CDR3 reads CASSESRTGRVVGNQPQHF. The CDR3, as DNA: TGCGCCAGCAGTGAGTCTCGGACAGGGAGGGTGGTTGGTAATCAGCCCCAGCATTTT.

The rearrangement joins TRBV14 to TRBJ2-3; maybe TRBD2 (7 bases). The germline V gene has CDR1 SGHDN and CDR2 FVKESK. This CDR3 is built from 16 residues. Trimming pared 4 bases from V and 3 bases from J, leaving 17 bases between. The CDR3 coding sequence is TGTGCCAGCAGCCCCTCCCCCGGGGGGCGAACAGATACGCAGTATTTT. Translated, it gives CASSPSPGGRTDTQYF.

With respect to this clone: The same CDR3 is also encoded by other DNA sequences in this sample. CDR3 protein: CASSIAGGPNEQFF. In nucleotides, the CDR3 is TGTGCCAGTAGTATAGCGGGAGGGCCGAATGAGCAGTTCTTC. This chain links TRBV19 with TRBJ2-1, with 8 bases lining up with TRBD2. Germline CDR1 is LNHDA and CDR2 is SQIVND (reference sequence). Losses at the gene ends were 1 base for V and 7 bases for J; bases not matched to a gene: 3. CDR3 size: 14 residues. Supplemented by reference TRBV19 and TRBJ2-1, the full variable domain reads DGGITQSPKYLFRKEGQNVTLSCEQNLNHDAMYWYRQDPGQGLRLIYYSQIVNDFQKGDIAEGYSVSREKKESFPLTVTSAQKNPTAFYLCASSIAGGPNEQFFGPGTRLTVL.

The chain uses TRBV27 and TRBJ2-7, with 7 bases identical to TRBD2. V shed 8 bases, J shed 3 bases, and the junction held 10 bases outside the gene matches. The V gene's germline CDR1 is MNHEY and CDR2 SMNVEV (reference sequence). This CDR3 comprises 14 residues. The CDR3 sequence: CASGVSGLYYEQYF. The CDR3, as DNA: TGTGCCAGCGGGGTGTCGGGACTATACTACGAGCAGTACTTC.

This chain links TRBV27 with TRBJ1-2, with D perhaps TRBD1 (5 bases). Germline CDR1 MNHEY, CDR2 SMNVEV (reference sequence). The CDR3 covers 12 residues. V shed 6 bases and J shed 8 bases, with 13 bases lying between them. CDR3 amino acids: CASRNGAGGYTF. CDR3 DNA: TGTGCCAGCAGGAACGGGGCGGGCGGCTACACCTTC.

Worth noting for this clone: Other DNA sequences in this specimen translate into the identical CDR3. The chain has TRBV28 and TRBJ2-7, with unresolved D. The CDR3 length is 13 residues. Germline loops: CDR1 MDHEN, CDR2 SYDVKM. V was trimmed by 5 bases and J by 2 bases, leaving 10 bases between them. The CDR3 spells CASSPLLTYEQYF. The CDR3 coding sequence is TGTGCCAGCAGTCCGCTTTTGACCTACGAGCAGTACTTC. The full variable domain, in which reference TRBV28 and TRBJ2-7 provide the parts outside the CDR3, is DVKVTQSSRYLVKRTGEKVFLECVQDMDHENMFWYRQDPGLGLRLIYFSYDVKMKEKGDIPEGYSVSREKKERFSLILESASTNQTSMYLCASSPLLTYEQYFGPGTRLTVT.

The chain employs TRBV28 and TRBJ2-7; D uncertain. The CDR3 has 11 residues. CDR1 is MDHEN and CDR2 is SYDVKM in the germline V gene. V was clipped by 6 bases and J by 7 bases, with 10 bases between them. CDR3 region: CASSWGGEQYF. In DNA form, the CDR3 reads TGTGCCAGCAGCTGGGGTGGGGAGCAGTACTTC.

The chain is built from TRBV6-4 and TRBJ2-7; D unclear. Germline values: CDR1 MRHNA, CDR2 SNTAGT. The CDR3 has 15 residues. Between the trimmed V and J ends, which lost 3 bases and 6 bases, there was a span of 18 bases. CDR3 DNA sequence: TGTGCCAGCAGTGATCCTCAGGCCGCCGGTTGCGAGCAGTACTTC. This encodes CASSDPQAAGCEQYF.

The chain is built from TRBV27 and TRBJ2-1; 7 nucleotides match TRBD1. This CDR3 region has 12 residues. CDR1 and CDR2 (germline): MNHEY, SMNVEV (reference sequence). V shed 5 bases and J 7 bases; nucleotides not matched to a gene: 2. CDR3 region: CASSADRNEQFF. CDR3 nucleotide sequence: TGTGCCAGCAGTGCGGACAGGAATGAGCAGTTCTTC.

The V and J genes are TRBV4-2 and TRBJ2-3, with a weak D call TRBD2 (6 bases). CDR1 LGHNA and CDR2 YNFKEQ come from the germline V gene. The V gene lost 7 bases and the J gene lost 2 bases, with 22 bases spanning the gap. The CDR3 runs to 17 residues. The CDR3 sequence is CASTLDVADPTTDTQYF. CDR3 bases: TGTGCCAGCACCCTCGATGTAGCGGACCCTACCACAGATACGCAGTATTTT.

This sequence joins TRBV7-9 and TRBJ1-4; D unresolved. The CDR3 totals 14 residues. Trimming took 3 bases from V and 4 from J, leaving 9 bases between them. Germline CDR1 SEHNR, CDR2 FQNEAQ (reference sequence). The CDR3 here is CASSFVGGNEKLFF. The DNA for the CDR3 is TGTGCCAGCAGCTTTGTAGGAGGTAATGAAAAACTGTTTTTT. Using reference TRBV7-9 and TRBJ1-4 for the parts outside the CDR3, the full variable domain is DTGVSQNPRHKITKRGQNVTFRCDPISEHNRLYWYRQTLGQGPEFLTYFQNEAQLEKSRLLSDRFSAERPKGSFSTLEIQRTEQGDSAMYLCASSFVGGNEKLFFGSGTQLSVL.

This clone has just one count. This chain joins TRBV10-3 and TRBJ2-5; D may be TRBD2 (7 bases). The germline CDR1 and CDR2 sequences are ENHRY and SYGVKD. V was cut by 0 bases and J by 9 bases, with 14 bases left in between. The CDR3 contains 14 residues. The CDR3 DNA follows: TGTGCCATCAGTGAGTCGATAGGGGGGGAGGCCCAGTACTTC. This sequence encodes CAISESIGGEAQYF.

The chain joins TRBV18 to TRBJ1-5; tentative D call: TRBD1 (6 bases). Germline lookup yields CDR1 KGHSH and CDR2 LQKENI. The CDR3 sequence is 19 residues long. Between the trimmed V and J ends, which lost 1 base and 0 bases, there was a span of 19 bases. CDR3 amino acids: CASSPRTESSYYSNQPQHF. DNA of the CDR3: TGTGCCAGCTCACCACGGACAGAATCCTCTTACTATAGCAATCAGCCCCAGCATTTT.

The rearrangement joins TRBV15 to TRBJ2-7; no firm D call. CDR1 is LNHNV and CDR2 is YYDKDF in the germline V gene (reference sequence). This CDR3 region has 15 residues. V gave up 1 base and J gave up 6 bases, with 16 bases separating them. This chain's CDR3 is CATSRGTGRSREQYF. The DNA of the CDR3 is TGTGCCACCAGCAGAGGTACGGGCAGGAGTCGCGAGCAGTACTTC.

This chain connects TRBV19 to TRBJ1-1, with D hard to call. The CDR3 loop spans 17 amino acids. Germline V gene sequence: CDR1 LNHDA, CDR2 SQIVND (reference sequence). V lost 2 bases and J 0 bases, leaving 16 bases between the germline ends. CDR3 in amino acids: CASSIISGPYMNTEAFF. The CDR3 coding sequence is TGTGCCAGTAGTATAATTTCCGGGCCTTACATGAACACTGAAGCTTTCTTT. Supplemented by reference TRBV19 and TRBJ1-1, the full variable domain reads DGGITQSPKYLFRKEGQNVTLSCEQNLNHDAMYWYRQDPGQGLRLIYYSQIVNDFQKGDIAEGYSVSREKKESFPLTVTSAQKNPTAFYLCASSIISGPYMNTEAFFGQGTRLTVV.